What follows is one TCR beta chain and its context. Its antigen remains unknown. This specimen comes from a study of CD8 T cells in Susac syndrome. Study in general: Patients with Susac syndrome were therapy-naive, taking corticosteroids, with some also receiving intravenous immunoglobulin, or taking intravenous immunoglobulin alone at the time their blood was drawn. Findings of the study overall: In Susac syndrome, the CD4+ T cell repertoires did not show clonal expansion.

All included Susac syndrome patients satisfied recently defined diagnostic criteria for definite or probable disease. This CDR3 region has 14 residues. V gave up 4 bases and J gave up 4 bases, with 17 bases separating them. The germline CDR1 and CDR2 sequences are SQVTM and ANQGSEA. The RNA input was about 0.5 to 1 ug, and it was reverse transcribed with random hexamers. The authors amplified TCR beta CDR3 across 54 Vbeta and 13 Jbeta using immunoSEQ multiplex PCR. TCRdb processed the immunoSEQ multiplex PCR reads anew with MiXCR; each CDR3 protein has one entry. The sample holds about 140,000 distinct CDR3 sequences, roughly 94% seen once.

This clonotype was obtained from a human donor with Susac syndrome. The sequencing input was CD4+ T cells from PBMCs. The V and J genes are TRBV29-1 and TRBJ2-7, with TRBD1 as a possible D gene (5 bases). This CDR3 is CSVVGRDFSYEQYF. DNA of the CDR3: TGCAGCGTTGTTGGCAGGGATTTCTCTTACGAGCAGTACTTC.